These T cell receptor beta chains were read from a single sample in a study of radiotherapy plus CTLA-4 blockade in lung cancer. Produced via immunoSEQ multiplex PCR; TCRdb's table is partial and in-frame only. The sample shows approximately 100,000 clones, 82% of them seen only once. The sample here was peripheral blood, taken from a patient treated with radiotherapy plus ipilimumab. All receptors derive from a human donor with non-small cell lung cancer who had a partial response to radiotherapy plus ipilimumab. Each CDR3 is given with its conserved first and last residue. D genes are given only for firm matches. For some rows the clone size is stated as once, few or many, or as a class when expanded; others skip it.

V gene	D gene	clone size	J gene	CDR3 DNA	CDR3 protein
TRBV28	.	.	TRBJ1-5	TGTGCCAGCAGCGCCGGGATTAGGAATCAGCCCCAGCATTTT	CASSAGIRNQPQHF
TRBV6-6	.	once	TRBJ1-3	TGTGCCAGCAGTTACACAAGTGGAAACACCATATATTTT	CASSYTSGNTIYF
TRBV5-1	TRBD2	once	TRBJ2-3	TGCGCCAGCAGCTTGTGGCGGGAGGTCGATACGCAGTATTTT	CASSLWREVDTQYF
TRBV5-1	TRBD1	.	TRBJ1-1	TGCGCCAGCAGCCCCCAGGGGGCGAACACTGAAGCTTTCTTT	CASSPQGANTEAFF
TRBV4-1	TRBD1	.	TRBJ2-1	TGCGCCAGCAGCCAAGATTTGACGCAGGGGGCGACCTACAATGAGCAGTTCTTC	CASSQDLTQGATYNEQFF
TRBV27	TRBD1	.	TRBJ1-4	TGTGCCAGCAGTCCGGACAGGGTGATTGAAACTAATGAAAAACTGTTTTTT	CASSPDRVIETNEKLFF
TRBV7-3	.	.	TRBJ2-1	TGTGCCAGCAGCTTTGGACAGAATGCCTACAATGAGCAGTTCTTC	CASSFGQNAYNEQFF
TRBV5-4	.	.	TRBJ2-5	TGTGCCAGCAGCTTGTTGGGGCGGACGGTTACCCAAGAGACCCAGTACTTC	CASSLLGRTVTQETQYF
TRBV19	.	.	TRBJ2-2	TGTGCCAGTAGTGTCGACCGAGGCGGGGAGCTGTTTTTT	CASSVDRGGELFF
TRBV5-1	.	.	TRBJ2-3	TGCGCCAGCAGCCGATCACTAGGGACTAGCACAGATACGCAGTATTTT	CASSRSLGTSTDTQYF
TRBV5-1	TRBD2	.	TRBJ2-1	TGCGCCAGCAGCTTGGTTGGGACTAGCGGGAGTGGAGAGCAGTTCTTC	CASSLVGTSGSGEQFF
TRBV4-1	TRBD2	.	TRBJ2-1	TGCGCCAGCAGCGCCCCTAGCGGGCCGTACAATGAGCAGTTCTTC	CASSAPSGPYNEQFF
TRBV25-1	TRBD1	.	TRBJ2-7	TGTGCCAGCAGTGAACAGGGGGCTTACGAGCAGTACTTC	CASSEQGAYEQYF
TRBV7-9	.	.	TRBJ1-1	TGTGCCAGTCTCGGTGCGGCGGGGAAAACTGAAGCTTTCTTT	CASLGAAGKTEAFF
TRBV5-1	TRBD2	.	TRBJ2-5	TGCGCCAGCAGCTTGGATCCTAGCGGCCAAGAGACCCAGTACTTC	CASSLDPSGQETQYF
TRBV5-1	TRBD1	.	TRBJ1-4	TGCGCCAGCAGCTTTGGACAGGGAGAAAAACTGTTTTTT	CASSFGQGEKLFF
TRBV5-1	TRBD2	.	TRBJ2-3	TGCGCCAGCGCCGGGACTAGCGGGAGGGCCCCAGATACGCAGTATTTT	CASAGTSGRAPDTQYF
TRBV5-1	.	few	TRBJ1-1	TGCGCCAGCAGCTTGGACGACAGTTACACTGAAGCTTTCTTT	CASSLDDSYTEAFF
TRBV2	TRBD2	.	TRBJ2-1	TGTGCCAGCAGTGAACCAACCGGGACTAGCGGGACATATGAGCAGTTCTTC	CASSEPTGTSGTYEQFF
TRBV30	.	.	TRBJ2-1	TGTGCCTGGAGTGACGTGGGAGGATTCGATGAGCAGTTCTTC	CAWSDVGGFDEQFF
TRBV28	TRBD2	.	TRBJ2-3	TGTGCCAGCAGAGATAGAGCGGGAGTGAGTACAGATACGCAGTATTTT	CASRDRAGVSTDTQYF
TRBV29-1	.	.	TRBJ1-4	TGCAGCGTTGAAACGGATGAAAAACTGTTTTTT	CSVETDEKLFF
TRBV29-1	TRBD1	.	TRBJ2-7	TGCAGCGTTGAAGGACAGGGGGCTAACGAGCAGTACTTC	CSVEGQGANEQYF
TRBV10-3	TRBD2	.	TRBJ2-1	TGTGCCATCAGTCAAGCGGGAGGGCCAGCCAATGAGCAGTTCTTC	CAISQAGGPANEQFF
TRBV7-2	.	.	TRBJ2-5	TGTGCCAGCAGCTTAGATCTGGAGACCCAGTACTTC	CASSLDLETQYF
TRBV5-1	TRBD1	once	TRBJ2-2	TGCGCCAGCAGCATCCTCCCGGGACAGGGAGGCACCGGGGAGCTGTTTTTT	CASSILPGQGGTGELFF
TRBV7-9	.	.	TRBJ1-5	TGTGCCAGCAGCCCACCTCTGACAGAACAGCCCCAGCATTTT	CASSPPLTEQPQHF
TRBV7-2	TRBD2	.	TRBJ2-1	TGTGCCAGCAGCAAAATAGCGGGAGCCAACAATGAGCAGTTCTTC	CASSKIAGANNEQFF
TRBV18	.	.	TRBJ1-4	TGTGCCAGCTCACCACCCGCGGGCCCGGGTGAAAAACTGTTTTTT	CASSPPAGPGEKLFF
TRBV19	.	.	TRBJ1-3	TGTGCCAGCGGGCGGGGGGCCCTCGGAGGAAACACCATATATTTT	CASGRGALGGNTIYF
TRBV7-8	TRBD2	once	TRBJ2-7	TGCGCCAGCAGCCTCTCGACAGCTAGCGGGAGCAACGAGCAGTACTTC	CASSLSTASGSNEQYF
TRBV9	TRBD1	once	TRBJ2-7	TGTGCCAGCAGCGCACTCCGGGACAGCTCCTACGAGCAGTACTTC	CASSALRDSSYEQYF
TRBV4-1	TRBD2	once	TRBJ2-1	TGCGCCAGCAGGCTAAGCGGGAGTGCCTACAATGAGCAGTTCTTC	CASRLSGSAYNEQFF
TRBV2	.	.	TRBJ1-1	TGTGCCAGCATGGGGACATTCAACACTGAAGCTTTCTTT	CASMGTFNTEAFF
TRBV7-2	.	.	TRBJ1-5	TGTGCCAGCAGCGCCACAGCTAATCAGCCCCAGCATTTT	CASSATANQPQHF
TRBV5-4	.	.	TRBJ1-2	TGTGCCAGCAGCTCTGGGGGGTCTCAGAGCTATGGCTACACCTTC	CASSSGGSQSYGYTF
TRBV5-1	.	.	TRBJ2-5	TGCGCCAGCAGCTTGGCAGCTAGCCGGGAAGAGACCCAGTACTTC	CASSLAASREETQYF
TRBV5-4	.	.	TRBJ2-1	TGTGCCAGCAGCTATTACTTAGCGGCGAGCTCCTACAATGAGCAGTTCTTC	CASSYYLAASSYNEQFF
TRBV5-5	TRBD2	.	TRBJ2-5	TGTGCCAGCAGCTTCCCCGGGAGGTTTCGAGAGACCCAGTACTTC	CASSFPGRFRETQYF
TRBV28	TRBD1	.	TRBJ1-1	TGTGCCAGCAGAGCCCGGGACAGTCAAGCTTTCTTT	CASRARDSQAFF
TRBV5-1	TRBD1	.	TRBJ2-1	TGCGCCAGCAGCCCCCAAGGGGACAGATACAATGAGCAGTTCTTC	CASSPQGDRYNEQFF
TRBV25-1	.	.	TRBJ2-1	TGTGCCAGCAGTGAAGGCCCCTACAATGAGCAGTTCTTC	CASSEGPYNEQFF
TRBV15	TRBD1	.	TRBJ1-4	TGTGCCACCAGCAGAGGGGGACAGGGGGCGTATGAAAAACTGTTTTTT	CATSRGGQGAYEKLFF
TRBV4-2	.	.	TRBJ1-2	TGTGCCAGCAGCCAAGGGGGAGGACCCTATGGCTACACCTTC	CASSQGGGPYGYTF
TRBV19	.	.	TRBJ2-5	TGTGCCAGTAACAGGGTAGGGGGAGAGACCCAGTACTTC	CASNRVGGETQYF
TRBV7-2	.	.	TRBJ1-1	TGTGCCAGCAGCTTAGTACAGGGGAACACTGAAGCTTTCTTT	CASSLVQGNTEAFF
TRBV6-5	.	.	TRBJ2-1	TGTGCCAGCAGTGACACCTCCTACAATGAGCAGTTCTTC	CASSDTSYNEQFF
TRBV11-1	.	.	TRBJ2-7	TGTGCCAGCAGCTTATCCCACTACGAGCAGTACTTC	CASSLSHYEQYF
TRBV19	TRBD2	.	TRBJ2-1	TGTGCCAGTAGTCCTCCGGGACTAGCGGGAGGGAACAATGAGCAGTTCTTC	CASSPPGLAGGNNEQFF
TRBV9	TRBD2	.	TRBJ2-5	TGTGCCAGCAGCGTAGGGAGGCGGGGGGAGACCCAGTACTTC	CASSVGRRGETQYF
TRBV5-1	TRBD2	.	TRBJ2-7	TGCGCCAGCAGCTTAGGCGGGAGTCGAGATTACGAGCAGTACTTC	CASSLGGSRDYEQYF
TRBV4-1	.	.	TRBJ1-4	TGCGCCAGCAGCCATCCTACAGGGTCTACTAATGAAAAACTGTTTTTT	CASSHPTGSTNEKLFF
TRBV6-5	TRBD2	.	TRBJ2-7	TGTGCCAGCAGTTACTCGTTTAGCGGGACCTACGAGCAGTACTTC	CASSYSFSGTYEQYF
TRBV2	.	few	TRBJ2-1	TGTGCCAGCAGTAGTGGCGCGGGGACCGAGCAGTTCTTC	CASSSGAGTEQFF
TRBV9	TRBD2	.	TRBJ2-3	TGTGCCAGCAGCTCCGGGACTAGCGTGGTAGATACGCAGTATTTT	CASSSGTSVVDTQYF